This passage covers 5 T cell receptor beta chains from one sample sequenced in a study of cytomegalovirus exposure and HLA in healthy donors. The PCR ran on 60 Vbeta and 13 Jbeta primers. Here immunoSEQ multiplex PCR was the method, and the copy in TCRdb shows in-frame clones only, minus some. The table lists 150,000 to 200,000 clones, 60% to 85% of them singletons. Input material: PBMCs. These receptors were collected from a man aged 50-60 years in good health and CMV-seropositive.

This clone has just one count. V and J are TRBV5-4 and TRBJ1-1; 8 nucleotides line up with TRBD1. Germline CDR1 and CDR2: SGHNT and YYREEE (reference sequence). The CDR3 length is 15 residues. V trimming: 5 bases; J trimming: 1 base; junction bases outside the gene matches: 7. The CDR3 region is CASRLSGGTNTEAFF. CDR3 in DNA: TGTGCCAGCAGATTATCAGGGGGCACGAACACTGAAGCTTTCTTT.

This sequence joins TRBV11-3 and TRBJ2-7; 7 bases are shared with TRBD2. Per the germline V gene, CDR1 is SGHNT and CDR2 is YENEEA. After removal of 5 bases from V and 3 bases from J, the junction contained 7 bases not matched to a gene. The CDR3 spans 14 residues. CDR3 amino acids: CASSPSGTSYEQYF. The CDR3 DNA sequence: TGTGCCAGCAGCCCGAGCGGGACGAGCTACGAGCAGTACTTC.

The chain uses TRBV7-9 and TRBJ1-1, with a possible D match to TRBD1 (5 bases). Deletions cut 5 bases from V and 6 bases from J, with 16 bases between. CDR1 and CDR2 from the germline V gene are SEHNR and FQNEAQ (reference sequence). This CDR3 comprises 14 residues. CDR3 loop: CASSPRRGGAEAFF. CDR3 nucleotides: TGTGCCAGCAGCCCCAGACGGGGGGGTGCTGAAGCTTTCTTT.

V and J are TRBV13 and TRBJ2-3; possibly TRBD2 for D (5 bases). Trimming took off 2 bases at V and 2 bases at J, with 8 bases between the two ends. The CDR3 totals 14 residues. The germline gives CDR1 PRHDT, CDR2 FYEKMQ (reference sequence). The CDR3 region is CASSLWTPTDTQYF. The CDR3 nucleotides read TGTGCCAGCAGCTTATGGACTCCCACAGATACGCAGTATTTT.

A word on this clone: Within the sample, other DNA sequences also encode this same CDR3. This chain uses TRBV11-2 with TRBJ1-1, with D maybe TRBD1 (5 bases). The CDR3 sequence is 15 residues long. V lost 1 base and J 1 base, leaving 10 bases between the germline ends. Germline V CDR1 and CDR2: SGHAT, FQNNGV. The CDR3 region is CASSLGQGWNTEAFF. The DNA for the CDR3 is TGTGCCAGCAGCTTAGGCCAGGGATGGAACACTGAAGCTTTCTTT.